A selection of T cell receptor beta chains follows, all from one sample in a study of OX40 agonist ivuxolimab in advanced cancers. Assay used: immunoSEQ multiplex PCR; TCRdb lists only in-frame clones, some missing. The table shows tens of thousands of clones, with roughly 86% occurring only once. The specimen was CD4+ or CD8+ T cells sorted from blood, collected in a trial of the OX40 agonist ivuxolimab. Every receptor here comes from an adult with an advanced solid tumor such as melanoma, head and neck, liver or kidney cancer. CDR3s include the opening cysteine and the closing phenylalanine or tryptophan. Each record gives: J gene, clone size, D gene, V gene, CDR3 protein, CDR3 DNA. D genes are given only for firm matches. The listing skips clone size in some rows; elsewhere it reads once, few, many or a size class.

>TRBJ2-5|-|TRBD2|TRBV19
CASSMGTSGDTPQYF
TGTGCCAGTAGTATGGGGACTAGCGGGGACACCCCCCAGTACTTC
>TRBJ1-5|-|-|TRBV28
CASSSGRRNQPQHF
TGTGCCAGCAGTTCGGGCCGACGAAATCAGCCCCAGCATTTT
>TRBJ1-1|-|-|TRBV5-5
CASSLEGESEAFF
TGTGCCAGCAGCTTGGAAGGGGAATCTGAAGCTTTCTTT
>TRBJ2-5|-|TRBD1|TRBV5-1
CASSSTLGQGLETQYF
TGCGCCAGCAGCTCCACGTTGGGACAGGGGTTAGAGACCCAGTACTTC
>TRBJ2-7|-|-|TRBV18
CASSPLDVGYEQYF
TGTGCCAGCTCACCACTTGACGTGGGCTACGAGCAGTACTTC
>TRBJ1-6|-|-|TRBV6-6
CASRPPNSPLHF
TGTGCCAGCAGACCGCCGAATTCACCCCTCCACTTT
>TRBJ1-6|-|-|TRBV25-1
CASTGEASSYNSPLHF
TGTGCCAGCACCGGGGAGGCGAGCTCCTATAATTCACCCCTCCACTTT
>TRBJ1-3|-|-|TRBV6-5
CASSSTGDTIYF
TGTGCCAGCAGTTCGACTGGGGACACCATATATTTT
>TRBJ2-7|-|-|TRBV14
CASRARNYEQYF
TGTGCCAGCCGGGCCCGGAACTACGAGCAGTACTTC
>TRBJ1-5|-|-|TRBV5-1
CASSLTGGLEQPQHF
TGCGCCAGCAGCTTAACTGGGGGGCTTGAGCAGCCCCAGCATTTT
>TRBJ2-7|-|TRBD1|TRBV6-1
CASSEFGTGRYEQYF
TGTGCCAGCAGTGAATTCGGGACAGGGAGGTACGAGCAGTACTTC
>TRBJ1-1|-|-|TRBV7-3
CASSLNGNTEAFF
TGTGCCAGCAGCTTAAACGGGAACACTGAAGCTTTCTTT
>TRBJ2-7|-|-|TRBV7-2
CASSRAQGYEQYF
TGTGCCAGCTCTAGGGCACAGGGCTACGAGCAGTACTTC
>TRBJ2-3|-|TRBD2|TRBV5-8
CASSGGTFRLTDTQYF
TGCGCCAGCAGCGGGGGGACGTTCCGACTCACAGATACGCAGTATTTT
>TRBJ1-5|-|TRBD1|TRBV7-9
CASSLGGQYNQPQHF
TGTGCCAGCAGCTTAGGGGGACAGTACAATCAGCCCCAGCATTTT
>TRBJ2-5|once|-|TRBV21-1
CASSKGGRPDPETQYF
TGTGCCAGCAGCAAGGGGGGGCGACCGGATCCAGAGACCCAGTACTTC
>TRBJ1-5|-|-|TRBV7-6
CASSTQRNQPQHF
TGTGCCAGCAGCACCCAGCGCAATCAGCCCCAGCATTTT
>TRBJ1-2|-|-|TRBV27
CASSYGPVGGYTF
TGTGCCAGCAGCTATGGACCGGTGGGTGGCTACACCTTC
>TRBJ1-2|-|-|TRBV7-9
CASSPSSVGHYGYTF
TGTGCCAGCAGCCCGTCCTCGGTCGGGCACTATGGCTACACCTTC
>TRBJ2-3|-|TRBD2|TRBV19
CASSPSGGRSDTQYF
TGTGCCAGTAGTCCCAGCGGGGGGCGCAGCGATACGCAGTATTTT
>TRBJ1-2|-|TRBD1|TRBV27
CASSSIGTGVVGYTF
TGTGCCAGCAGTTCGATCGGGACAGGGGTTGTAGGCTACACCTTC
>TRBJ2-7|-|-|TRBV19
CASSPSRTDSYEQYF
TGTGCCAGTAGTCCCAGTAGGACTGATTCCTACGAGCAGTACTTC
>TRBJ1-4|-|TRBD1|TRBV5-4
CASSTPGTGGEKLFF
TGTGCCAGCAGCACCCCCGGGACAGGAGGGGAAAAACTGTTTTTT
>TRBJ2-3|-|TRBD2|TRBV6-5
CASTSPGGLRDTQYF
TGTGCCAGCACCTCCCCGGGGGGGCTCAGAGATACGCAGTATTTT
>TRBJ1-6|-|-|TRBV19
CASSIQGSPLHF
TGTGCCAGTAGTATTCAGGGTTCACCCCTCCACTTT
>TRBJ2-2|-|TRBD2|TRBV19
CASRKSGGRALQHTGELFF
TGTGCCAGTAGGAAGAGTGGCGGGAGGGCCCTGCAACACACCGGGGAGCTGTTTTTT
>TRBJ1-5|-|TRBD1|TRBV6-6
CASSSPDRGNQPQHF
TGTGCCAGCAGTTCCCCTGACAGGGGCAATCAGCCCCAGCATTTT
>TRBJ1-3|once|-|TRBV6-6
CASSYSVGNTIYF
TGTGCCAGCAGTTACTCCGTGGGAAACACCATATATTTT
>TRBJ1-5|-|-|TRBV5-4
CASSLGLGSNQPQHF
TGTGCCAGCAGCTTGGGGTTGGGGAGCAATCAGCCCCAGCATTTT
>TRBJ2-3|-|-|TRBV15
CATSRDGQGADTQYF
TGTGCCACCAGCAGAGATGGCCAAGGCGCAGATACGCAGTATTTT
>TRBJ1-5|-|-|TRBV28
CASSPGFVGGQPQHF
TGTGCCAGCAGTCCCGGATTCGTGGGGGGACAGCCCCAGCATTTT
>TRBJ2-6|-|-|TRBV27
CASTLDGTSGANVLTF
TGTGCCAGCACCCTGGACGGGACCTCTGGGGCCAACGTCCTGACTTTC
>TRBJ1-5|-|-|TRBV5-1
CASSYDATGQPQHF
TGCGCCAGCAGCTACGACGCGACGGGTCAGCCCCAGCATTTT
>TRBJ2-1|-|TRBD1|TRBV29-1
CSVRTGGSGEQFF
TGCAGCGTGCGGACAGGGGGCTCGGGTGAGCAGTTCTTC
>TRBJ2-5|-|TRBD2|TRBV25-1
CASSVAGDPETQYF
TGTGCCAGCAGTGTAGCGGGAGATCCTGAGACCCAGTACTTC
>TRBJ1-4|-|-|TRBV5-6
CASSLVGATNEKLFF
TGTGCCAGCAGCTTAGTGGGGGCAACTAATGAAAAACTGTTTTTT
>TRBJ2-3|-|TRBD2|TRBV27
CASSYSGREADTQYF
TGTGCCAGCAGTTATAGCGGGCGTGAGGCAGATACGCAGTATTTT
>TRBJ1-4|-|-|TRBV6-1
CASSRGGDEKLFF
TGTGCCAGCAGTCGGGGAGGGGATGAAAAACTGTTTTTT
>TRBJ1-2|-|-|TRBV11-3
CASSLGGYGYTF
TGTGCCAGCAGCTTGGGCGGCTATGGCTACACCTTC
>TRBJ2-7|once|TRBD2|TRBV9
CASSVMGLAGYEQYF
TGTGCCAGCAGCGTCATGGGACTAGCTGGCTACGAGCAGTACTTC
>TRBJ2-7|-|-|TRBV5-1
CASSLVGGLSSYEQYF
TGCGCCAGCAGCTTGGTCGGGGGCCTTAGCTCCTACGAGCAGTACTTC
>TRBJ2-6|-|-|TRBV6-5
CASSYGRSSGANVLTF
TGTGCCAGCAGTTACGGGCGGTCCTCTGGGGCCAACGTCCTGACTTTC